The entry below describes one TCR beta chain. Sequencing was performed with immunoSEQ multiplex PCR; in TCRdb, only in-frame clones are kept and a portion is missing. The data hold 110,000 or so clones, with 88% observed a single time. These data are taken from a study of identifying expanded T cells in peripheral blood. No infections or other immune events were documented during collection. CDR1 LNHDA and CDR2 SQIVND come from the germline V gene (reference sequence). CDR3 size: 16 residues. V was trimmed by 5 bases and J by 5 bases, leaving 19 bases between them. This chain connects TRBV19 to TRBJ2-1; tentatively, D is TRBD1 (5 bases). The sequence was collected from a person aged 18 to 75 in good health. Input material: blood. DNA for the CDR3: TGTGCCAGTAGTCCACTGACAGCGCCAAGAAACAATGAGCAGTTCTTC. Translation gives CASSPLTAPRNNEQFF.